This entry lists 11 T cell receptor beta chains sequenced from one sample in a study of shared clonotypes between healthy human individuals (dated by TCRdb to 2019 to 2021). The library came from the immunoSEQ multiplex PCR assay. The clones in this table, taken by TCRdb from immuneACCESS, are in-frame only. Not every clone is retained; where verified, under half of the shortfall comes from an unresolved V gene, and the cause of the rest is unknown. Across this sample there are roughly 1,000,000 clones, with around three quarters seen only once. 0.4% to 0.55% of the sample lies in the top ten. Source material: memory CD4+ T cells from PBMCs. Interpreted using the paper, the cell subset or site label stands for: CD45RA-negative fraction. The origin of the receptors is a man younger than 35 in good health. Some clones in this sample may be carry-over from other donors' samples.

The CDR3 DNA sequence: TGTGCCAGCAGCTTGGCCGGGGCCCCGAACACTGAAGCTTTCTTT. Its protein is CASSLAGAPNTEAFF. This sequence joins TRBV5-6 and TRBJ1-1, with D perhaps TRBD1 (5 bases). The ends were cut back, 0 bases at V and 1 base at J, with 10 bases in the middle. The germline V gene encodes CDR1 SGHDT and CDR2 YYEEEE. The CDR3 covers 15 residues.

The CDR3 region has the DNA TGTGCCAGCAACTCCTTGGGGGCAGGGTATGAAAAACTGTTTTTT. It yields the protein CASNSLGAGYEKLFF. The V gene is TRBV6-6, the J gene TRBJ1-4; maybe TRBD1 (6 bases). The CDR3 has 15 residues. The V gene lost 7 bases and the J gene lost 6 bases, with 18 bases spanning the gap. Germline V gives CDR1 MNHNY, CDR2 SVGAGI (reference sequence).

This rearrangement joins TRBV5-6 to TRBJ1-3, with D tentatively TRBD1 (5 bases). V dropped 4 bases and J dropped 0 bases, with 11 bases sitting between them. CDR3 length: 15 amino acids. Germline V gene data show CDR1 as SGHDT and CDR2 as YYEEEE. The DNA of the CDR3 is TGTGCCAGCAGCCCGGGACCGACCTCTGGAAACACCATATATTTT. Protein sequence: CASSPGPTSGNTIYF.

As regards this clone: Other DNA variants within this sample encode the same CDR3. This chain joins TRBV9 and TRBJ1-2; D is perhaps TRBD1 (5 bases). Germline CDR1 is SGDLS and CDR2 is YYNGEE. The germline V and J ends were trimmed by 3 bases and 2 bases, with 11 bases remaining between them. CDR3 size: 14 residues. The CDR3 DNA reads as TGTGCCAGCAGCGGGGGAGGGGAGAACTATGGCTACACCTTC. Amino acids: CASSGGGENYGYTF.

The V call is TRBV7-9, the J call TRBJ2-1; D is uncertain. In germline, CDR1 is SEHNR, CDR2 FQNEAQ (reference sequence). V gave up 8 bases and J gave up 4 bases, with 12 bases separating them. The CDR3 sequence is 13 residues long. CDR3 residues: CASSSGTYNEQFF. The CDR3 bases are TGTGCCAGCTCCTCCGGCACGTACAATGAGCAGTTCTTC. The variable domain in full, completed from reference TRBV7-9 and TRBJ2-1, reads DTGVSQNPRHKITKRGQNVTFRCDPISEHNRLYWYRQTLGQGPEFLTYFQNEAQLEKSRLLSDRFSAERPKGSFSTLEIQRTEQGDSAMYLCASSSGTYNEQFFGPGTRLTVL.

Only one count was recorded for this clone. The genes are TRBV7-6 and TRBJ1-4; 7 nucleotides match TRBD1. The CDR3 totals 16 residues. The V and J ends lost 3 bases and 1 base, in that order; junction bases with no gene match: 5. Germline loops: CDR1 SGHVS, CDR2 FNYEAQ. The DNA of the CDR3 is TGTGCCAGCAGCTTGACAGGGAGGTTAACTAATGAAAAACTGTTTTTT. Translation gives CASSLTGRLTNEKLFF.

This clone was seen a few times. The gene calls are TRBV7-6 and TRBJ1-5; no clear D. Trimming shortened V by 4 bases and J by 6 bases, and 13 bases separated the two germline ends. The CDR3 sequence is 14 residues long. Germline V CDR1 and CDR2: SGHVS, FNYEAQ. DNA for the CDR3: TGTGCCAGCAGCTCGGGCCCGGCGGGTCAGCCCCAGCATTTT. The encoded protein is CASSSGPAGQPQHF.

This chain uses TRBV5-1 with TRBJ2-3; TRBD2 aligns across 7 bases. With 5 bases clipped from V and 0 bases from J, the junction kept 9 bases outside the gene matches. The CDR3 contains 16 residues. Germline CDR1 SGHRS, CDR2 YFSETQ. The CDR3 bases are TGCGCCAGCAGGCCGCCAGCGGGACTTAGCACAGATACGCAGTATTTT. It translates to CASRPPAGLSTDTQYF.

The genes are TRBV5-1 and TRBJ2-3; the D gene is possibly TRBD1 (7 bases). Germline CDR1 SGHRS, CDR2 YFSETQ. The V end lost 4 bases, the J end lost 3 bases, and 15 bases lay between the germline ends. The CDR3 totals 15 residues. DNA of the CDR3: TGCGCCAGCAGCAGCGCGCAGGGGGGAACAGATACGCAGTATTTT. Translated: CASSSAQGGTDTQYF.

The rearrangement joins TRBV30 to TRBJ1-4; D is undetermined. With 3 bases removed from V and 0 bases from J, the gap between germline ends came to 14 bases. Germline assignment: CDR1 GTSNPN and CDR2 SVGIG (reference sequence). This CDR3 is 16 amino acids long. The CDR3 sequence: CAWSPGQRATNEKLFF. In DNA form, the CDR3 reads TGTGCCTGGAGCCCGGGTCAGCGAGCAACTAATGAAAAACTGTTTTTT.

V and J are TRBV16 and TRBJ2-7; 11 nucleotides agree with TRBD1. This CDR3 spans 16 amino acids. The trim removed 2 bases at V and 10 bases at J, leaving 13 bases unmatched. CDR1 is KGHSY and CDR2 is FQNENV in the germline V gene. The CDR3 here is CASSQIPDRGPVGQYF. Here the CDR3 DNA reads TGTGCCAGCAGCCAAATCCCGGACAGGGGGCCCGTCGGTCAGTACTTC.